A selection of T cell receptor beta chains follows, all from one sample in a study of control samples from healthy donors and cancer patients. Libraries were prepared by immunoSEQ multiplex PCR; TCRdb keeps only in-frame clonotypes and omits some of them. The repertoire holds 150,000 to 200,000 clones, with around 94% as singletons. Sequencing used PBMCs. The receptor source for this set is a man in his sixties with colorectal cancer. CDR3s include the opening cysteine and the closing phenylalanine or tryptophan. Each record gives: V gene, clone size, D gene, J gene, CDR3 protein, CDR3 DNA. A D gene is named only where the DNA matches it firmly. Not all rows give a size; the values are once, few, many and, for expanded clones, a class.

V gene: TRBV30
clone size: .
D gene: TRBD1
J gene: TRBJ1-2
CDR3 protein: CAWSGQGVHYGYTF
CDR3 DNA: TGTGCCTGGAGTGGACAGGGAGTTCACTATGGCTACACCTTC

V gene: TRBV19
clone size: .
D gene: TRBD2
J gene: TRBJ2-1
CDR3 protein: CASSTSGRSEQFF
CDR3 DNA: TGTGCCAGTAGCACTAGCGGGCGAAGTGAGCAGTTCTTC

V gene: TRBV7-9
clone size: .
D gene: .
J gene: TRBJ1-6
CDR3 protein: CASSSAENSPLHF
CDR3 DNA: TGTGCCAGCAGCTCCGCAGAAAATTCACCCCTCCACTTT

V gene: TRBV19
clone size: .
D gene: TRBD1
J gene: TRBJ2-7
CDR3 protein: CASSQGQAKAYEQYF
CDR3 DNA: TGTGCCAGTAGCCAGGGACAGGCAAAAGCCTACGAGCAGTACTTC

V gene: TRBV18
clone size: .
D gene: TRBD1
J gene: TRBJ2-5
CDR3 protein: CASSPGQGVMETQYF
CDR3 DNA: TGTGCCAGCTCACCCGGACAGGGGGTAATGGAGACCCAGTACTTC

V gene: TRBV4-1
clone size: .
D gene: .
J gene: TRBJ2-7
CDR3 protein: CASSQEGRLGEQYF
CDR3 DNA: TGCGCCAGCAGCCAAGAGGGGAGACTCGGCGAGCAGTACTTC

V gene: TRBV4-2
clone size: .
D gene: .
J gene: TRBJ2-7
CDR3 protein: CASSQEFVHSYEQYF
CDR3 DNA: TGTGCCAGCAGCCAAGAGTTTGTCCACTCCTACGAGCAGTACTTC

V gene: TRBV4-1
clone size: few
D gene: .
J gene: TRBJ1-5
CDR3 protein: CASSQGGDTQPQHF
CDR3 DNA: TGCGCCAGCAGCCAAGGAGGGGACACTCAGCCCCAGCATTTT

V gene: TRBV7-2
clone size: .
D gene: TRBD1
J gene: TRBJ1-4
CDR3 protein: CASSPRTGNEKLFF
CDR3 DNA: TGTGCCAGCAGCCCCAGGACAGGGAATGAAAAACTGTTTTTT

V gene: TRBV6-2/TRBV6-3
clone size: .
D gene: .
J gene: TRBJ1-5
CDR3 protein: CASSREAGFYNQPQHF
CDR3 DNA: TGTGCCAGCAGTCGAGAGGCAGGATTCTACAATCAGCCCCAGCATTTT

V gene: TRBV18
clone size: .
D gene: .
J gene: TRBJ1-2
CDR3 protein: CASSPLREDGYTF
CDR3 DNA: TGTGCCAGCTCACCGTTAAGGGAGGACGGCTACACCTTC

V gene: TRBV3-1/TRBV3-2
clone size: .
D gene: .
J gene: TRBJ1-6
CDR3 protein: CASSQGQPSSPLHF
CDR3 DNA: TGTGCCAGCAGCCAAGGACAGCCATCTTCACCCCTCCACTTT

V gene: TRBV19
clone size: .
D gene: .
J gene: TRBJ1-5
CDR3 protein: CASSIERTDSNQPQHF
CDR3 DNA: TGTGCCAGTAGTATAGAAAGGACAGATAGCAATCAGCCCCAGCATTTT

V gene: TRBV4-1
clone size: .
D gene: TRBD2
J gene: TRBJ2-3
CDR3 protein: CASSPLAGGLLDTQYF
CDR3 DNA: TGCGCCAGCAGTCCGCTGGCGGGGGGCCTTTTAGATACGCAGTATTTT

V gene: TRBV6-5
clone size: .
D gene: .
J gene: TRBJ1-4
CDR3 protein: CASSYRDGTNEKLFF
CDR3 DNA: TGTGCCAGCAGTTACAGGGATGGTACTAATGAAAAACTGTTTTTT

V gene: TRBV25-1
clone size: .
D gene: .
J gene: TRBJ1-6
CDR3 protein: CASKGGRGENSPLHF
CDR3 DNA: TGTGCCAGCAAGGGGGGTCGGGGAGAGAATTCACCCCTCCACTTT

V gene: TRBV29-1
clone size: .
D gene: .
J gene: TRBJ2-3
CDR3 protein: CSFRDPRTDTQYF
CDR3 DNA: TGCAGTTTCCGGGACCCCCGCACAGATACGCAGTATTTT

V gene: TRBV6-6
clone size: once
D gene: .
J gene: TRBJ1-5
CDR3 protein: CASAGEQPQHF
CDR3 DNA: TGTGCCAGCGCAGGGGAGCAGCCCCAGCATTTT

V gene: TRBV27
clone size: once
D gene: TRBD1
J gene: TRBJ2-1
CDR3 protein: CASSLSPGTGGEQFF
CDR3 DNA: TGTGCCAGCAGTTTATCCCCCGGGACAGGGGGTGAGCAGTTCTTC

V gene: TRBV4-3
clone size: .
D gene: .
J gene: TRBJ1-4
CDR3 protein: CASSQRQDEKLFF
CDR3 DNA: TGCGCCAGCAGCCAACGACAGGATGAAAAACTGTTTTTT

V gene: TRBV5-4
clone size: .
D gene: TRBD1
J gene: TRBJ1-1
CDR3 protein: CAISTGGWTEAFF
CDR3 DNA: TGTGCCATCTCGACAGGGGGATGGACTGAAGCTTTCTTT

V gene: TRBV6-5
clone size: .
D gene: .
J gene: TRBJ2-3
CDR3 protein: CASSPTADTQYF
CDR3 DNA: TGTGCCAGCAGCCCCACCGCAGATACGCAGTATTTT

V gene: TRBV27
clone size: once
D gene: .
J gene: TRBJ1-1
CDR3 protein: CASSWQMNTEAFF
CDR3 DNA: TGTGCCAGCAGTTGGCAGATGAACACTGAAGCTTTCTTT

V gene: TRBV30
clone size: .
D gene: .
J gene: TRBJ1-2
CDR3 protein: CAWSPRVLYGYTF
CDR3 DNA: TGTGCCTGGAGCCCCAGGGTCCTGTATGGCTACACCTTC

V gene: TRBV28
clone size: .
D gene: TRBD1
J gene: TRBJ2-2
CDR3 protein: CASTPGQHTGELFF
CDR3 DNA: TGTGCCAGCACCCCGGGACAGCACACCGGGGAGCTGTTTTTT

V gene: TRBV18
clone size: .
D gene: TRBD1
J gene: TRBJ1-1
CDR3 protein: CASSGQVLNTEAFF
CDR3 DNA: TGTGCCAGCTCAGGACAGGTCCTTAACACTGAAGCTTTCTTT

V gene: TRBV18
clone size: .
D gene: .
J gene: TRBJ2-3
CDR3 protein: CASSPPSLGTDTQYF
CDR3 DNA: TGTGCCAGCTCACCACCCTCCCTGGGAACAGATACGCAGTATTTT

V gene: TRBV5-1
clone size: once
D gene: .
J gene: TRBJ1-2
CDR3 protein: CASSTTYRAPNYGYTF
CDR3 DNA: TGCGCCAGCAGCACCACCTACAGAGCCCCTAACTATGGCTACACCTTC

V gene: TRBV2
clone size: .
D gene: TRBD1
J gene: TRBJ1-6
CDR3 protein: CASRGGGGGSPLHF
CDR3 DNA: TGTGCCAGCAGGGGGGGAGGGGGCGGTTCACCCCTCCACTTT

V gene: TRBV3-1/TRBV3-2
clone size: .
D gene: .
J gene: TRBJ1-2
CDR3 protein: CASSLSVGYYGYTF
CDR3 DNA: TGTGCCAGCAGCCTCTCGGTCGGGTACTATGGCTACACCTTC

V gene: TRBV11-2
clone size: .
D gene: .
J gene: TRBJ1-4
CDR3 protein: CASSLRGPTNEKLFF
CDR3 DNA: TGTGCCAGCAGTCTCCGGGGGCCAACTAATGAAAAACTGTTTTTT

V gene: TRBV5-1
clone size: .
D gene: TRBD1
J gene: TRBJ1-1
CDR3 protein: CASSRQGGNTEAFF
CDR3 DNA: TGCGCCAGCAGCCGACAGGGCGGGAACACTGAAGCTTTCTTT

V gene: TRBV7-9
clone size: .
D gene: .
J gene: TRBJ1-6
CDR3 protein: CASSPEGSYNSPLHF
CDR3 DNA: TGTGCCAGCAGCCCAGAGGGCTCCTATAATTCACCCCTCCACTTT

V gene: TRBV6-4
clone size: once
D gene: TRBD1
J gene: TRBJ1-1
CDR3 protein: CASSERTGGAGYTEAFF
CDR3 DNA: TGTGCCAGCAGTGAGCGGACAGGGGGCGCAGGGTACACTGAAGCTTTCTTT

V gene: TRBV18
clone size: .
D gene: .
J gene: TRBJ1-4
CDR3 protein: CASSPQGRDEKLFF
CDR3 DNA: TGTGCCAGCTCACCACAGGGCCGGGATGAAAAACTGTTTTTT

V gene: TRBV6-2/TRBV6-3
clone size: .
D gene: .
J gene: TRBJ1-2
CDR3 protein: CASSYRDRPSYGYTF
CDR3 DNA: TGTGCCAGCAGTTACCGCGACCGACCGTCCTATGGCTACACCTTC

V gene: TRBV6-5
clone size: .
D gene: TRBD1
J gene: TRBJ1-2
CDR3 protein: CASTGTGDGYTF
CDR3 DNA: TGTGCCAGCACCGGGACAGGGGACGGCTACACCTTC

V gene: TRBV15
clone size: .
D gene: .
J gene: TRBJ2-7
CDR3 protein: CATSRDNGGDEQYF
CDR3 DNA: TGTGCCACCAGCAGAGATAACGGAGGGGACGAGCAGTACTTC

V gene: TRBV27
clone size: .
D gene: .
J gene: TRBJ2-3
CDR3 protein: CASSPQFRDTTDTQYF
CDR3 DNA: TGTGCCAGCAGTCCACAGTTCAGGGATACCACAGATACGCAGTATTTT

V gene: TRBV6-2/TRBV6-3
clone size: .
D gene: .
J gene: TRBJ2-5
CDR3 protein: CASSYLGGTTGETQYF
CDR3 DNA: TGTGCCAGCAGTTACCTGGGGGGCACTACCGGGGAGACCCAGTACTTC

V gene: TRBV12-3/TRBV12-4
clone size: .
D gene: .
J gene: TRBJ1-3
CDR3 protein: CASSLVSGNTIYF
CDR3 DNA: TGTGCCAGCAGTTTAGTCAGTGGGAACACCATATATTTT

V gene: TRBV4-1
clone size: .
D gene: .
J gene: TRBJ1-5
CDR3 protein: CASSQDGGRDAQPQHF
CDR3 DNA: TGCGCCAGCAGCCAAGACGGGGGAAGGGACGCTCAGCCCCAGCATTTT

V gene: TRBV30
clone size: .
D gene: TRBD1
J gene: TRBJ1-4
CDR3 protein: CAWGGQELNEKLFF
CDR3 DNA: TGTGCCTGGGGGGGACAGGAGCTTAATGAAAAACTGTTTTTT